Each of the 7 T cell receptor beta chains below was sequenced from the same sample in a study of blood T cell repertoires in COVID-19. The data were produced by immunoSEQ multiplex PCR, yet TCRdb's version contains in-frame clones alone and is incomplete. The sample lists more than 70,000 clones, around 89% seen once, with around a tenth in the top ten. Sequencing was done on a sample of peripheral blood. The receptors were sampled from a human donor in a cohort sampled during active COVID-19.

V and J are TRBV7-2 and TRBJ2-7, with 9 positions matching TRBD2. The CDR3 covers 16 residues. Losses at the gene ends were 0 bases for V and 1 base for J; bases not matched to a gene: 4. Looked up from germline, CDR1 is SGHTA and CDR2 is FQGNSA. The CDR3 coding sequence is TGTGCCAGCAGCTTAGCCCCCGGACTAGCGTCCTACGAGCAGTACTTC. As protein: CASSLAPGLASYEQYF.

The chain couples TRBV12-3 or TRBV12-4 to TRBJ2-1; no reliable D call. The CDR3 loop spans 11 amino acids. Trimming pared 4 bases from V and 4 bases from J, leaving 2 bases between. In DNA, the CDR3 is TGTGCCAGCAGTTCTTACAATGAGCAGTTCTTC. Protein: CASSSYNEQFF.

This chain links TRBV5-4 with TRBJ2-5; 13 nucleotides align to TRBD2. CDR1 SGHNT and CDR2 YYREEE come from the germline V gene (reference sequence). The CDR3 spans 17 residues. V gave up 3 bases and J gave up 1 base; unmatched junction bases: 6. For the CDR3, the DNA is TGTGCCAGCAGCTCTAGGACTAGCGGGAGATCCCAAGAGACCCAGTACTTC. As protein: CASSSRTSGRSQETQYF.

Comment on this clone: One end of the junction varies from germline; a read error may be responsible. The rearrangement uses TRBV27 and TRBJ2-7; TRBD1 aligns across 8 bases. This CDR3 has 14 amino acids. Germline CDR1 is MNHEY and CDR2 is SMNVEV (reference sequence). CDR3 amino acids: CAGSMGQVTYEQYF. CDR3 coding DNA: TGTGCCGGCAGTATGGGACAGGTTACCTACGAGCAGTACTTC.

This chain links TRBV11-2 with TRBJ1-1; D might be TRBD1 (6 bases). The CDR3 length is 13 residues. Germline CDR1 is SGHAT and CDR2 is FQNNGV. V was pared by 5 bases and J by 4 bases, with 11 bases between. CDR3 in DNA: TGTGCCAGCAGCCCCCAGGGGTCCACTGAAGCTTTCTTT. The encoded protein is CASSPQGSTEAFF.

V and J are TRBV3-1 (or the pseudogene TRBV3-2) and TRBJ2-1; TRBD2 is a possible D gene (5 bases). The germline V gene has CDR1 LGHDT and CDR2 YNNKEL (reference sequence). V was trimmed by 1 base and J by 2 bases, leaving 15 bases between them. CDR3 length: 17 amino acids. CDR3 DNA sequence: TGTGCCAGCAGCCAAGGCCGCGAGGGTTTGGCCTACAATGAGCAGTTCTTC. Its protein product is CASSQGREGLAYNEQFF.

The V gene is TRBV6-5, the J gene TRBJ1-1, with a possible D match to TRBD1 (5 bases). The V end lost 4 bases, the J end lost 5 bases, and 14 bases lay between the germline ends. Germline V gene sequence: CDR1 MNHEY, CDR2 SVGAGI. CDR3 length equals 14 residues. The CDR3 reads CASSFVRVGTEAFF. The DNA for the CDR3 is TGTGCCAGCAGTTTTGTCAGGGTCGGTACTGAAGCTTTCTTT.